These T cell receptor beta chains were read from a single sample in a study of blood T cell repertoires in COVID-19. Here immunoSEQ multiplex PCR was the method, and the copy in TCRdb shows in-frame clones only, minus some. The sample has under 200,000 clones; around nine tenths are singletons. Input material: PBMCs or T cells enriched from blood (not recorded which). All receptors come from a woman in her forties or fifties who had recovered from COVID-19. The CDR3 runs from the conserved cysteine through the conserved F or W. The D gene is left open where the match is weak. Size is omitted from some rows. Given values are once, few, many or a class for expanded clones.

v_gene: TRBV5-5; j_gene: TRBJ1-6; d_gene: -; abundance: -; len: 17; CDR3aa: CASSYQLRIGGFSPLHF; CDR3nt: TGTGCCAGCAGCTACCAACTCCGTATAGGGGGTTTTTCACCCCTCCACTTT
v_gene: TRBV7-2; j_gene: TRBJ2-7; d_gene: TRBD1; abundance: -; len: 14; CDR3aa: CASSYRGSSYEQYF; CDR3nt: TGTGCCAGCAGCTACAGGGGGTCGTCCTACGAACAGTACTTC
v_gene: TRBV7-2; j_gene: TRBJ2-3; d_gene: TRBD2; abundance: -; len: 13; CDR3aa: CASSLTGTSRQYF; CDR3nt: TGTGCCAGCAGCTTAACCGGGACTAGCAGGCAGTATTTT
v_gene: TRBV19; j_gene: TRBJ1-3; d_gene: TRBD1; abundance: -; len: 15; CDR3aa: CASSIAGGYGNTIYF; CDR3nt: TGTGCCAGTAGTATCGCAGGGGGCTACGGAAACACCATATATTTT
v_gene: TRBV4-2; j_gene: TRBJ1-5; d_gene: TRBD1; abundance: few; len: 15; CDR3aa: CASRPVPGQNQPQHF; CDR3nt: TGTGCCAGCAGGCCTGTGCCGGGACAGAATCAGCCCCAGCATTTT
v_gene: TRBV18; j_gene: TRBJ2-1; d_gene: TRBD2; abundance: -; len: 15; CDR3aa: CASSPRTSGGDEQFF; CDR3nt: TGTGCCAGCTCACCACGGACTAGCGGGGGGGATGAGCAGTTCTTC
v_gene: TRBV19; j_gene: TRBJ2-7; d_gene: TRBD2; abundance: -; len: 14; CDR3aa: CASSMPLGGAEQYF; CDR3nt: TGTGCCAGTAGTATGCCCCTGGGAGGGGCCGAGCAGTACTTC
v_gene: TRBV7-3; j_gene: TRBJ2-5; d_gene: TRBD2; abundance: -; len: 15; CDR3aa: CASSSTGSGGETQYF; CDR3nt: TGTGCCAGCAGCTCCACTGGATCCGGGGGGGAGACCCAGTACTTC
v_gene: TRBV19; j_gene: TRBJ1-2; d_gene: TRBD1; abundance: -; len: 16; CDR3aa: CASSPPRDRPMGGYTF; CDR3nt: TGTGCCAGTAGTCCACCCCGGGACAGGCCTATGGGGGGCTACACCTTC
v_gene: TRBV6-5; j_gene: TRBJ2-2; d_gene: TRBD1; abundance: once; len: 15; CDR3aa: CASRTDRGLGGELFF; CDR3nt: TGTGCCAGCAGGACGGACAGGGGGCTCGGCGGGGAGCTGTTTTTT